This entry lists 3 T cell receptor beta chains sequenced from one sample in a study of shared clonotypes between healthy human individuals. Profiling relied on immunoSEQ multiplex PCR, and the TCRdb table lists in-frame clones only, not all of them. The table records a few million clones, roughly 92% of them present only once. Sequenced material: naive CD4+ T cells from PBMCs. The sample's subset: CD45RA+ positively selected. Receptor source: a young man in good health. Some clones in this sample may be carry-over from other donors' samples.

The chain combines TRBV5-1 with TRBJ1-1; D is ambiguous. The CDR3 has 11 residues. Germline V gene sequence: CDR1 SGHRS, CDR2 YFSETQ. The germline V and J ends were trimmed by 6 bases and 6 bases, with 9 bases remaining between them. Here the CDR3 reads CASTQGAEAFF. The CDR3 DNA sequence: TGCGCCAGCACCCAAGGTGCTGAAGCTTTCTTT.

This chain connects TRBV6-1 to TRBJ1-4; tentative D call: TRBD1 (6 bases). The ends were cut back, 6 bases at V and 10 bases at J, with 15 bases in the middle. The CDR3 consists of 13 residues. Germline CDR1 MNHNS, CDR2 SASEGT. For the CDR3, the DNA is TGTGCCAGCAGGGGGGGCCTGGGTGGAAAACTGTTTTTT. It encodes CASRGGLGGKLFF.

The table lists this clone with a few counts. The chain uses TRBV11-2 and TRBJ2-1; TRBD2 matches 9 bases. From germline, CDR1 is SGHAT and CDR2 FQNNGV. V gave up 1 base and J gave up 7 bases; unmatched junction bases: 2. The CDR3 is 14 amino acids. This CDR3 is CASSLVAGANEQFF. In DNA, the CDR3 is TGTGCCAGCAGCTTAGTAGCGGGAGCGAATGAGCAGTTCTTC.